The T cell receptor beta chain under discussion was sequenced for a study of regulatory T cells in long-lasting Graves disease. Researchers made TCR beta libraries by using iRepertoire HTBI primers and running Arm-PCR on CDR3 regions. TCRdb processed the multiplex PCR reads anew with MiXCR; each CDR3 protein has one entry. This sample carries under 450,000 distinct CDR3 sequences, about 20% of them seen once, and the ten largest clones take around 26%. Time point: persistent/refractory GD, antithyroid drugs over 5 years with positive TRAb. Preparation of the TCR library used RNA extracted from PBMCs. The CDR3 runs 14 residues. The germline CDR1 and CDR2 sequences are SEHNR and FQNEAQ (reference sequence). V lost 7 bases to trimming and J lost 3 bases, with 14 bases between them.

The specimen was peripheral blood mononuclear cells (PBMCs), collected when the disease was refractory, from a patient treated with antithyroid drugs. The V and J genes are TRBV7-9 and TRBJ2-3, with D unclear. The receptor's source is a female donor with Graves disease. For the CDR3, the DNA is TGTGCCAGCAACGGACCGTCTAGAACAGATACGCAGTATTTT. Amino acids: CASNGPSRTDTQYF.